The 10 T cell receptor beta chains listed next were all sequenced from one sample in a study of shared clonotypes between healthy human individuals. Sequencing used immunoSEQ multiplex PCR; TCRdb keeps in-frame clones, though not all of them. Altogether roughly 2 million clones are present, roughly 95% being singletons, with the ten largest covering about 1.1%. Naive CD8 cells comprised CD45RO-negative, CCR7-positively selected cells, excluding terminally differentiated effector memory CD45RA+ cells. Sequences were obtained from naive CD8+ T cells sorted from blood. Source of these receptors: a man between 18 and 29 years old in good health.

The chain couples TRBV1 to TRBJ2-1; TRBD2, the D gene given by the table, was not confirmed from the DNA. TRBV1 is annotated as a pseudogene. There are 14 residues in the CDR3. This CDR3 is CTSSRLLAVPEQFF. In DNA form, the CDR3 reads TGCACCAGCAGCCGCCTACTAGCGGTGCCAGAGCAGTTCTTC.

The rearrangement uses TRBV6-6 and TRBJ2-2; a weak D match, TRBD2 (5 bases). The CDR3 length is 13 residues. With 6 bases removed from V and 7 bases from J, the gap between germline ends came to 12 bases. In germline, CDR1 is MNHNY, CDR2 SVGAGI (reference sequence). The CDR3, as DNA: TGTGCCAGCAGAGCAGACCGGGGCGGGGAGCTGTTTTTT. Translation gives CASRADRGGELFF.

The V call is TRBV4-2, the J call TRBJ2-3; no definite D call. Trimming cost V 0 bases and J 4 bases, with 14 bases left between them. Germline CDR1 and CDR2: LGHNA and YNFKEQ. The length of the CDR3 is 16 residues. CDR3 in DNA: TGTGCCAGCAGCCAAGATATGACCCCCGCGCCAGATACGCAGTATTTT. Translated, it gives CASSQDMTPAPDTQYF.

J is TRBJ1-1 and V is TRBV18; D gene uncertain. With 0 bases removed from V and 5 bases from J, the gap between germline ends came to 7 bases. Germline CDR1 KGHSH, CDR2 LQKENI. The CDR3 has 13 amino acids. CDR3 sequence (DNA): TGTGCCAGCTCACCACCGACGCCGACTGAAGCTTTCTTT. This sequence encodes CASSPPTPTEAFF.

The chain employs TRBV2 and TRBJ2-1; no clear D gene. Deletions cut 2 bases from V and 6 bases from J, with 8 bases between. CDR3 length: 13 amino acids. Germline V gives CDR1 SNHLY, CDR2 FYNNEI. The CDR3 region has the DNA TGTGCCAGCAGTGAATCCCCCAGCAATGAGCAGTTCTTC. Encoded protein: CASSESPSNEQFF.

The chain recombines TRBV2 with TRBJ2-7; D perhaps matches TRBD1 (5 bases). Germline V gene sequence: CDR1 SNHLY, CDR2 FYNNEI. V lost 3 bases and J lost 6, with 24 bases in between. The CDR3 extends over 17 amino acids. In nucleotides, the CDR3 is TGTGCCAGCAGTGAGGGTGGGGCTATGGGCAATATAGCCGAGCAGTACTTC. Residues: CASSEGGAMGNIAEQYF.

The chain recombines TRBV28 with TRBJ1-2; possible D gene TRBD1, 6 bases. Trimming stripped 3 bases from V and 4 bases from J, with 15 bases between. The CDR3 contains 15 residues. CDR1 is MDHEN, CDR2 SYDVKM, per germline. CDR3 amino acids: CASSFLPGAGYGYTF. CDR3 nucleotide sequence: TGTGCCAGCAGTTTCCTTCCAGGGGCTGGCTATGGCTACACCTTC.

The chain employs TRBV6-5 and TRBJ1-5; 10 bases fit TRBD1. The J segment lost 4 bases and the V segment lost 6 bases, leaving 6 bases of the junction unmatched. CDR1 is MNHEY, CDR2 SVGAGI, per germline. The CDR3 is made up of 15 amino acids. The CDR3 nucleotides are TGTGCCAGCAGGTCCGGGACAGGGGCAAATCAGCCCCAGCATTTT. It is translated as CASRSGTGANQPQHF.

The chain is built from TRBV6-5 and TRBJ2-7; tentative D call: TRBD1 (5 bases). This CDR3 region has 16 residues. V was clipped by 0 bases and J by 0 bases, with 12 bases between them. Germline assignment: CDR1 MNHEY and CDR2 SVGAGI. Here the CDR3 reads CASSYSSGAVSYEQYF. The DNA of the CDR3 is TGTGCCAGCAGTTACTCGAGTGGGGCCGTCTCCTACGAGCAGTACTTC.

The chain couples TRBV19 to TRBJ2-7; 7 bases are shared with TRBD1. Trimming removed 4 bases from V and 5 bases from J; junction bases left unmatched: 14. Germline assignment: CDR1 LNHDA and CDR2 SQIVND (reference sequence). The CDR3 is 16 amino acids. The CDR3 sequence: CASSKLRQGSGNEQYF. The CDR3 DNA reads TGTGCCAGTAGTAAGTTAAGACAGGGCTCGGGTAACGAGCAGTACTTC.